The 13 T cell receptor beta chains given below trace back to one sample, sequenced in a study of blood T cell repertoires in COVID-19. Sequenced by immunoSEQ multiplex PCR; TCRdb stores in-frame clones only, minus some. Of about 120,000 clones in the sample, 90% were seen once. Material for sequencing was peripheral blood. The source of these receptors is a woman in her sixties or seventies with COVID-19, enrolled during active disease.

V usage is TRBV11-2 and J usage is TRBJ2-3, with TRBD2 as a possible D gene (7 bases). The germline V and J ends were trimmed by 7 bases and 0 bases, with 17 bases remaining between them. The CDR3 contains 16 residues. The germline CDR1 and CDR2 sequences are SGHAT and FQNNGV. CDR3 amino acids: CASIPHGGHSTDTQYF. The CDR3, as DNA: TGTGCCAGCATCCCACACGGGGGGCATAGCACAGATACGCAGTATTTT. The whole variable domain, filled in from reference TRBV11-2 and TRBJ2-3, reads EAGVAQSPRYKIIEKRQSVAFWCNPISGHATLYWYQQILGQGPKLLIQFQNNGVVDDSQLPKDRFSAERLKGVDSTLKIQPAKLEDSAVYLCASIPHGGHSTDTQYFGPGTRLTVL.

The DNA of the CDR3 is TGTGCTAGTGGTTTGGCGGGACAGGGGGCAAATTCACCCCTCCACTTT. Its protein product is CASGLAGQGANSPLHF. The chain links TRBV12-5 to TRBJ1-6, with TRBD1 matching over 12 bases. The CDR3 has 16 residues. The ends lost 1 base at V and 7 bases at J; junction bases unmatched: 2. CDR1 is LGHNT and CDR2 is FRNRAP in the germline V gene. Together with reference TRBV12-5 and TRBJ1-6, the CDR3 gives the full variable domain: DARVTQTPRHKVTEMGQEVTMRCQPILGHNTVFWYRQTMMQGLELLAYFRNRAPLDDSGMPKDRFSAEMPDATLATLKIQPSEPRDSAVYFCASGLAGQGANSPLHFGNGTRLTVT.

V usage is TRBV6-5 and J usage is TRBJ2-7; D is possibly TRBD2 (5 bases). V lost 6 bases, J lost 7 bases, and 13 bases lay in between. The CDR3 is made up of 12 amino acids. Per the germline V gene, CDR1 is MNHEY and CDR2 is SVGAGI. This CDR3 is CASRPGMGEQYF. The DNA of the CDR3 is TGTGCCAGCAGGCCGGGAATGGGTGAGCAGTACTTC.

The J gene is TRBJ2-5, the V gene TRBV30; 9 bases match TRBD1. Per the germline V gene, CDR1 is GTSNPN and CDR2 is SVGIG (reference sequence). The J segment lost 0 bases and the V segment lost 2 bases, leaving 7 bases of the junction unmatched. This CDR3 is built from 16 residues. CDR3: CAWSHRGRGYQETQYF. Written as DNA, the CDR3 is TGTGCCTGGAGTCACAGGGGGCGCGGGTACCAAGAGACCCAGTACTTC.

This clone has only a few counts. The chain couples TRBV13 to TRBJ1-1; D unresolved. This CDR3 region has 14 residues. V was cut by 0 bases and J by 1 base, with 6 bases left in between. Germline V CDR1 and CDR2: PRHDT, FYEKMQ (reference sequence). CDR3 coding DNA: TGTGCCAGCAGCTTAGGCGCGGGGAACACTGAAGCTTTCTTT. As protein: CASSLGAGNTEAFF.

The chain couples TRBV20-1 to TRBJ1-6; D gene uncertain. Germline V gives CDR1 DFQATT, CDR2 SNEGSKA (reference sequence). The ends were cut back, 3 bases at V and 0 bases at J, with 12 bases in the middle. This CDR3 region has 16 residues. Here the CDR3 reads CSASRGGSSYNSPLHF. The DNA for the CDR3 is TGCAGTGCTAGTCGTGGAGGGAGCTCCTATAATTCACCCCTCCACTTT.

The rearrangement joins TRBV6-2 or TRBV6-3 to TRBJ2-1; 12 bases are shared with TRBD2. CDR1 is MNHEY, CDR2 SVGEGT, per germline. The CDR3 covers 16 residues. Trimming took 6 bases from V and 2 from J; bases not matched to a gene: 5. The CDR3 DNA is TGTGCCAGCAGCCGTTCTAGCGGGGGGGCCTACAATGAGCAGTTCTTC. Translating it yields CASSRSSGGAYNEQFF.

The V and J genes are TRBV5-4 and TRBJ1-2, with TRBD1 matching 7 bases. This CDR3 region has 14 residues. Germline CDR1 reads SGHNT; CDR2 reads YYREEE (reference sequence). Trimming cost V 3 bases and J 2 bases; bases outside gene matches: 4. CDR3 DNA sequence: TGTGCCAGCAGCTCCTCGACAGGGAACTATGGCTACACCTTC. It codes for CASSSSTGNYGYTF. Variable domain in full (rest from reference TRBV5-4 and TRBJ1-2): ETGVTQSPTHLIKTRGQQVTLRCSSQSGHNTVSWYQQALGQGPQFIFQYYREEENGRGNFPPRFSGLQFPNYSSELNVNALELDDSALYLCASSSSTGNYGYTFGSGTRLTVV.

J is TRBJ1-2 and V is TRBV27; D perhaps matches TRBD1 (5 bases). Between the trimmed V and J ends, which lost 4 bases and 7 bases, there was a span of 25 bases. The length of the CDR3 is 17 residues. In germline, CDR1 is MNHEY, CDR2 SMNVEV (reference sequence). Written as DNA, the CDR3 is TGTGCCAGCAGTTCCCCCTCTGACAGAGCAATCCGGAGTGGCTACACCTTC. The encoded protein is CASSSPSDRAIRSGYTF.

This chain links TRBV18 with TRBJ2-1; tentative D call: TRBD2 (5 bases). The V end lost 0 bases, the J end lost 7 bases, and 16 bases lay between the germline ends. CDR1 and CDR2 (germline): KGHSH, LQKENI. CDR3 length: 16 residues. The CDR3 loop is CASSPPGGSRGNEQFF. Written as DNA, the CDR3 is TGTGCCAGCTCACCACCGGGTGGCAGTCGCGGGAATGAGCAGTTCTTC.

The chain couples TRBV5-6 to TRBJ2-1, with 10 bases identical to TRBD1. Germline CDR1 is SGHDT and CDR2 is YYEEEE. The CDR3 is made up of 14 amino acids. V lost 4 bases and J lost 10; bases outside the gene matches: 8. CDR3 sequence (DNA): TGTGCCAGCAGCCTGGCCGGGACAGGGGACGAGCAGTTCTTC. This translates into CASSLAGTGDEQFF.

V is TRBV7-9 and J is TRBJ2-5; 8 bases match TRBD1. The germline V gene encodes CDR1 SEHNR and CDR2 FQNEAQ (reference sequence). The CDR3 has 17 amino acids. V trimming: 2 bases; J trimming: 5 bases; junction bases outside the gene matches: 13. Written as DNA, the CDR3 is TGTGCCAGCAGCTTATGGGTAGGGGCAGGGGGCCTTGAGACCCAGTACTTC. Residues: CASSLWVGAGGLETQYF.

V gene TRBV27 combines with J gene TRBJ2-5; D gene unclear. The V and J ends lost 5 bases and 5 bases respectively, with 6 bases between them. CDR3 length: 11 residues. From germline, CDR1 is MNHEY and CDR2 SMNVEV (reference sequence). In DNA form, the CDR3 reads TGTGCCAGCAGTGTAGTGGAGACCCAGTACTTC. Translated, it gives CASSVVETQYF.